The 6 T cell receptor beta chains below were found in one sample sequenced in a study of Graves' ophthalmopathy and Graves' hyperthyroidism. RNA transcripts provided the template for amplifying TCR beta CDR3 regions. The authors performed first-round RT-PCR with HTBI primers and then a second-round multiplex PCR. A single record per CDR3 protein comes from TCRdb applying MiXCR to the multiplex PCR reads. The sample holds hundreds of thousands of distinct CDR3 sequences; more than 20% are singletons and the top ten take 2.5% to 3%. Sequencing was done on a sample of peripheral blood. Receptors were obtained from a woman younger than 30 with stable Graves' hyperthyroidism.

This clonotype was counted a few times. The CDR3 bases are TGTGCCAGCAGCTCCGACAGGGGCGACTACTATGGCTACACCTTC. This translates into CASSSDRGDYYGYTF. The chain couples TRBV11-1 to TRBJ1-2; 8 bases map to TRBD1. The CDR3 has 15 residues. Germline loops: CDR1 SGHAT, CDR2 FQDESV (reference sequence). V trimming: 4 bases; J trimming: 3 bases; junction bases outside the gene matches: 7.

This clonotype has ten or more counts. The chain's CDR3 is CASSYSAGAPNTGELFF. The DNA of the CDR3 is TGTGCCAGCAGTTACTCAGCGGGAGCCCCGAACACCGGGGAGCTGTTTTTT. The rearrangement uses TRBV6-5 and TRBJ2-2; 8 bases are shared with TRBD2. Looked up from germline, CDR1 is MNHEY and CDR2 is SVGAGI. V lost 0 bases, J lost 0 bases, and 3 bases stayed unmatched. This CDR3 contains 17 residues.

This clonotype was detected ten times or more. The V call is TRBV20-1, the J call TRBJ2-7; 10 bases match TRBD2. With 5 bases clipped from V and 3 bases from J, the junction kept 13 bases outside the gene matches. From germline, CDR1 is DFQATT and CDR2 SNEGSKA (reference sequence). This CDR3 has 16 amino acids. The CDR3 DNA reads as TGCAGTGCTTACCTAGAAGGTGGGACTAGCGTCTACGAGCAGTACTTC. Its protein product is CSAYLEGGTSVYEQYF.

This clonotype has ten or more counts. V is TRBV18 and J is TRBJ1-2; D not certain. Germline V gene lookup returns CDR1 KGHSH and CDR2 LQKENI. The V and J ends lost 1 base and 4 bases respectively, with 7 bases between them. The CDR3 runs 13 residues. The CDR3 DNA reads TGTGCCAGCTCACCACGGCGGGCCTATGGCTACACCTTC. Protein: CASSPRRAYGYTF.

This clonotype has a count of ten or more. The chain is built from TRBV4-2 and TRBJ1-2, with D possibly being TRBD1 (6 bases). Per germline, CDR1 LGHNA and CDR2 YNFKEQ. This CDR3 is built from 18 residues. The ends were cut back, 3 bases at V and 2 bases at J, with 22 bases in the middle. The CDR3 DNA sequence: TGTGCCAGCAGCCACAACCAGAAGACGGGACACCGCAACTATGGCTACACCTTC. It codes for CASSHNQKTGHRNYGYTF.

This clonotype was seen just once. The chain links TRBV12-3 or TRBV12-4 to TRBJ1-2, with D possibly TRBD1 on 5 matching bases. CDR3 length: 14 residues. The V gene lost 2 bases and the J gene lost 4 bases, with 11 bases spanning the gap. The CDR3 region has the DNA TGTGCCAGCAGTTTAACCGTGGGGGGCTATGGCTACACCTTC. Residues: CASSLTVGGYGYTF.